This TCR beta chain was found in a study of cytomegalovirus exposure and HLA in healthy donors. Notes on the study in general: After further analysis at a later stage, around 17,000 TCR beta sequences were associated with HLA alleles at 0.05 false discovery rate. In a later analysis, the majority of CMV-associated beta chains seemingly showed HLA restriction. TCR beta chains associated with HLA were, in a later analysis, more clonally expanded than equally common others. Reportedly, HLA-A and HLA-B alleles of most subjects were accurately predicted from TCR beta.

The CDR3 sequence is 12 residues long. Trimming stripped 6 bases from V and 3 bases from J, with 9 bases between. Germline CDR1 reads MNHEY; CDR2 reads SVGAGI. Comment on this clone: As yet, its antigen is unknown.

60 Vbeta and 13 Jbeta primers were used in PCR. Profiled with immunoSEQ multiplex PCR; TCRdb holds only in-frame clones, not every one. Listed are around 65,000 clones; 5.3% falls within the top ten. The chain couples TRBV6-5 to TRBJ2-7, with D tentatively TRBD1 (6 bases). The specimen sequenced was PBMCs. The TCR originated in a man aged 25 to 40 in good health and CMV-seropositive. The CDR3 sequence is CASSLDSYEQYF. In nucleotides, the CDR3 is TGTGCCAGCAGCCTGGACAGCTACGAGCAGTACTTC.